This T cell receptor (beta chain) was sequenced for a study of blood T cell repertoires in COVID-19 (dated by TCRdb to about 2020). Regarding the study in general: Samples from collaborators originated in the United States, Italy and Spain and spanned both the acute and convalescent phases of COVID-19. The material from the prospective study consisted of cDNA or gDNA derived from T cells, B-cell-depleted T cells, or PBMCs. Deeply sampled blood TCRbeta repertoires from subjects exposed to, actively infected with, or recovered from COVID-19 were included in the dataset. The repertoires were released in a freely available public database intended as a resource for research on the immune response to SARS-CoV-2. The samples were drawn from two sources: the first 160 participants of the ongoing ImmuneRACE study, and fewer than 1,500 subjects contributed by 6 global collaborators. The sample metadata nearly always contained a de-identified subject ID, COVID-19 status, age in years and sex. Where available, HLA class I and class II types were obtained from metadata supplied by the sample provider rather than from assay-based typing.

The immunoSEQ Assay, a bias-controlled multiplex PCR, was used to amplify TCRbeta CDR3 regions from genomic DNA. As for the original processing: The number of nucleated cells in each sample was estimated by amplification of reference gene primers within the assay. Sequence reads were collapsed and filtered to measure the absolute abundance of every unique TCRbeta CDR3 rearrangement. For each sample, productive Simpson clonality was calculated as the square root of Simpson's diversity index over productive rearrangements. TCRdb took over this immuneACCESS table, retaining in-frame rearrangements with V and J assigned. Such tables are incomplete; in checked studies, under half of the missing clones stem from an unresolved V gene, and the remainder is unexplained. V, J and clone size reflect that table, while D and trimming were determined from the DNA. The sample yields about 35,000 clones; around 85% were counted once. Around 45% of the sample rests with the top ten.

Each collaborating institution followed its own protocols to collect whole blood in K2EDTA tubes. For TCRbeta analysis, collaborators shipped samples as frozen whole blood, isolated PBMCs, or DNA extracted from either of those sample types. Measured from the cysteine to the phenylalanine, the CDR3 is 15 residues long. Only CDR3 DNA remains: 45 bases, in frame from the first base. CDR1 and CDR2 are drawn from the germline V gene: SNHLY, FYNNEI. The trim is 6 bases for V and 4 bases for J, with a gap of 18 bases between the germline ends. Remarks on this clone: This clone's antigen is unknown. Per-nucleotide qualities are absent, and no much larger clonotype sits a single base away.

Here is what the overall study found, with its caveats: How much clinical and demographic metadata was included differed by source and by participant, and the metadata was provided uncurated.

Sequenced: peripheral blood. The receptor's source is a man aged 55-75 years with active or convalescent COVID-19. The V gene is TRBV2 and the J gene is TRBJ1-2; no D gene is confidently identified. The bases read TGTGCCAGCAGCGAGGTGACTATCCCGTCCTATGGCTACACCTTC. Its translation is CASSEVTIPSYGYTF. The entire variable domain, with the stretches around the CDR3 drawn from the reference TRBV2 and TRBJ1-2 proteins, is EPEVTQTPSHQVTQMGQEVILRCVPISNHLYFYWYRQILGQKVEFLVSFYNNEISEKSEIFDDQFSVERPDGSNFTLKIRSTKLEDSAMYFCASSEVTIPSYGYTFGSGTRLTVV.